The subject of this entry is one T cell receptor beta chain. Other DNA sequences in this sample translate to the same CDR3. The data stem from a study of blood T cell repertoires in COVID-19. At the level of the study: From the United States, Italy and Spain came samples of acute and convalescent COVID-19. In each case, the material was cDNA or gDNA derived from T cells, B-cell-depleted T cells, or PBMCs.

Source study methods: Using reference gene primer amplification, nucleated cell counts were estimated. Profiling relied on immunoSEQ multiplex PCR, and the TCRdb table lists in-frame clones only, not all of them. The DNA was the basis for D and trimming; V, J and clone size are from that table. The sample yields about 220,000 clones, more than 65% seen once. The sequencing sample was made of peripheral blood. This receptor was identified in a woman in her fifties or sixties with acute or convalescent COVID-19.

The CDR3 sequence: CASSRQGDSPLHF. For the CDR3, the DNA is TGTGCCAGCAGTAGACAGGGAGATTCACCCCTCCACTTT. The chain employs TRBV12-3 or TRBV12-4 and TRBJ1-6, with 7 bases that match TRBD1. The CDR3 spans 13 residues. V lost 5 bases and J lost 8; bases outside the gene matches: 3.